This record looks at one T cell receptor (beta chain) sequence and its context. The antigen remains unidentified. The data were taken from a study of T cell responses to AZD1222 COVID-19 vaccine. Germline V gene data show CDR1 as GTSNPN and CDR2 as SVGIG (reference sequence). V shed 4 bases and J shed 0 bases, with 12 bases lying between them. The CDR3 is made up of 14 amino acids. This table comes from immunoSEQ multiplex PCR, and its TCRdb copy is limited to in-frame clones, with some not included. The sample shows 120,000 to 150,000 clones, roughly 89% of them seen only once. Overall study results and limits: Females made up more of the donors, who were largely white British, and clonal diversity may have come out too low. With dominance at 160-218 and 743-854, vaccine-associated CD4 TCRs spanned spike. Repertoire sampling was restricted to post-peak T cell response timepoints.

Investigators merged groups given second doses at roughly 4 or roughly 12 weeks. The sequenced sample was peripheral blood, obtained 28 days after the second AZD1222 dose. The receptor was isolated from an adult who received the AZD1222 COVID-19 vaccine. The chain combines TRBV30 with TRBJ1-1; TRBD1 might be the D (5 bases). In nucleotides, the CDR3 is TGTGCCTGGACCCCGGGAGGGGTGAACACTGAAGCTTTCTTT. This sequence encodes CAWTPGGVNTEAFF.